The rows below give T cell receptor beta chains drawn from one sample of a study of cytomegalovirus exposure and HLA in healthy donors. Produced via immunoSEQ multiplex PCR; TCRdb's table is partial and in-frame only. The table has some 180,000 clones, around 75% seen once. The material sequenced was PBMCs. The receptors were gathered from a woman aged 25 to 39 in good health and CMV-seronegative. Both conserved end residues are trimmed from each CDR3.

v_call	j_call	cdr3_aa
TRBV5-4	TRBJ1-5	ASSLIPGSNQLQH
TRBV4-2	TRBJ1-2	ASSQEVGTGFCGYT
TRBV7-8	TRBJ2-1	ASSLMSEQF
TRBV6-1	TRBJ2-3	ASSPDRGGTDTQY
TRBV6-6	TRBJ1-1	ASSLLGNTEAF
TRBV5-4	TRBJ2-7	ASSLGLAVSYEQY
TRBV5-1	TRBJ2-7	ASSLGTGKRYEQY
TRBV10-1	TRBJ1-1	ASSEPGQPNTEAF
TRBV5-1	TRBJ2-5	ASSLDRSTQY
TRBV29-1	TRBJ1-2	TVLGQGIAGYT
TRBV27	TRBJ1-5	ASSPTGTGRTQPQH
TRBV18	TRBJ2-3	AGGGLATDTQY
TRBV7-2	TRBJ1-1	ASSLNPDRRTEAF
TRBV5-4	TRBJ1-5	ASSLEPGRDQPQH
TRBV19	TRBJ2-7	ASSIHQGYEQY
TRBV4-2	TRBJ2-1	ASSKAGGPNNEQF
TRBV12-5	TRBJ1-1	ASGPGRDRVVNTEAF
TRBV7-6	TRBJ2-3	ASSFGQLAGATDTQY
TRBV7-2	TRBJ2-4	ASSQTGTLGKNIQY
TRBV5-1	TRBJ2-5	ASSSDGGRVRETQY
TRBV28	TRBJ2-5	ASSLTSGGGGETQY
TRBV7-2	TRBJ1-4	ASSPTGRRTNEKLF
TRBV10-3	TRBJ2-3	AISPGQDPGDTQY
TRBV4-3	TRBJ2-7	ASSQVGGNEQY
TRBV6-1	TRBJ1-1	ATRRGGPEAF
TRBV9	TRBJ2-5	ASSGQPGRETQY
TRBV6-6	TRBJ1-2	ASSYRGANYGYT
TRBV5-5	TRBJ1-5	ASSLVGNRGDQPQH
TRBV30	TRBJ1-2	AWRGANYGYT
TRBV7-2	TRBJ2-7	ASSLRLAGAYEQY
TRBV7-9	TRBJ2-2	ASSQWDRVAGELF
TRBV5-1	TRBJ1-2	ASSPTGSSGYT
TRBV10-2	TRBJ1-3	ASSGTGNTIY
TRBV11-2	TRBJ1-1	ASSYAGGSMNTEAF
TRBV5-4	TRBJ2-1	ASSQLVASNEQF
TRBV5-4	TRBJ1-6	ASSPDRGHNYGNSPLH
TRBV5-4	TRBJ2-1	ASSAYRAYNEQF
TRBV2	TRBJ2-1	ASSEGVLRGNEQF
TRBV7-9	TRBJ1-1	ASSLTGGEAF
TRBV7-9	TRBJ1-3	ASRETGVLGNTIY